The present entry profiles one TCR beta chain with its context. The antigen remains undetermined. The source of the sample is a study of response to subunit inactivated influenza vaccine. Study conclusions and caveats: The authors proposed limited new T cell recruitment per seasonal influenza vaccination.

TCRdb reanalysed the RT-PCR reads using MiXCR and keeps one entry per CDR3 protein. The data show some 640,000 distinct CDR3 sequences, with about 15% seen just once and less than 7% held by the top ten. This sequence was found in a man aged 50 to 60 who received an inactivated influenza vaccine. Sequenced here: PBMCs from blood, sampled approximately 15 days before vaccination.

In nucleotides, the CDR3 is TGTGCCAGCAGCCAAGATGGGAGGGTCCAAGAGACCCAGTACTTC. Translating gives CASSQDGRVQETQYF. This sequence joins TRBV4-2 and TRBJ2-5, with 7 nucleotides matching TRBD2. The J segment lost 1 base and the V segment lost 0 bases, leaving 2 bases of the junction unmatched. Germline V gives CDR1 LGHNA, CDR2 YNFKEQ. The CDR3 runs 15 residues.